Below, 14 T cell receptor beta chains from the same sample are listed, as sequenced in a study of blood T cell repertoires in COVID-19. Method: immunoSEQ multiplex PCR; TCRdb's copy keeps in-frame clones and lacks some. The sample holds 70,000 or so clones, about 86% seen once. The specimen sequenced was peripheral blood. These receptors came from a man in his 70s with active COVID-19.

The genes are TRBV7-2 and TRBJ1-2, with a tentative D call TRBD1 (5 bases). Trimming shortened V by 3 bases and J by 1 base, and 12 bases separated the two germline ends. The length of the CDR3 is 15 residues. CDR1 is SGHTA and CDR2 is FQGNSA in the germline V gene. Here the CDR3 DNA reads TGTGCCAGCAGCTTGGGGCAGACCCTTAACTATGGCTACACCTTC. Translating it yields CASSLGQTLNYGYTF.

This rearrangement joins TRBV7-3 to TRBJ2-6; 13 bases are shared with TRBD2. This CDR3 comprises 19 residues. The ends lost 5 bases at V and 3 bases at J; junction bases unmatched: 10. Germline CDR1 is SGHTA and CDR2 is FQGTGA. CDR3 residues: CASSPRGLAGEGGANVLTF. DNA for the CDR3: TGTGCCAGCAGCCCTCGCGGACTAGCGGGAGAAGGTGGGGCCAACGTCCTGACTTTC.

The chain combines TRBV15 with TRBJ2-1; weak D call: TRBD2 (6 bases). The germline V gene has CDR1 LNHNV and CDR2 YYDKDF (reference sequence). The CDR3 length is 15 residues. Trimming removed 0 bases from V and 8 bases from J, with 14 bases in between. DNA for the CDR3: TGTGCCACCAGCAGAGATGCGGGGTTAGGGGATGAGCAGTTCTTC. Its protein product is CATSRDAGLGDEQFF.

The rearrangement uses TRBV4-1 and TRBJ1-2; 9 bases match TRBD1. The CDR3 totals 15 residues. After removal of 0 bases from V and 5 bases from J, the junction contained 4 bases not matched to a gene. CDR1 is MGHRA, CDR2 YSYEKL, per germline. CDR3 sequence: CASSQDAGQGYGYTF. CDR3 DNA: TGCGCCAGCAGCCAAGATGCGGGACAGGGATATGGCTACACCTTC.

V and J are TRBV4-3 and TRBJ2-6; 8 bases agree with TRBD1. Germline CDR1 LGHNA, CDR2 YSLEER. After removal of 0 bases from V and 3 bases from J, the junction contained 1 base not matched to a gene. CDR3 length equals 16 residues. The CDR3 sequence is CASSQEGTGGANVLTF. In DNA, the CDR3 is TGCGCCAGCAGCCAAGAGGGGACAGGTGGGGCCAACGTCCTGACTTTC.

This clone was detected only once. This chain links TRBV13 with TRBJ2-1, with D possibly TRBD2 on 5 matching bases. The germline CDR1 and CDR2 sequences are PRHDT and FYEKMQ (reference sequence). V lost 0 bases, J lost 12 bases, and 12 bases lay in between. The length of the CDR3 is 13 residues. CDR3 sequence: CASSLGLEVGQFF. DNA of the CDR3: TGTGCCAGCAGCTTAGGACTAGAGGTGGGGCAGTTCTTC.

The CDR3 here is CASSLSLGQGMTEAFF. CDR3 bases: TGTGCCAGCAGCTTATCCCTCGGGCAGGGAATGACTGAAGCTTTCTTT. The chain joins TRBV7-2 to TRBJ1-1; D might be TRBD1 (5 bases). CDR1 and CDR2 from the germline V gene are SGHTA and FQGNSA. CDR3 length: 16 amino acids. V was cut by 2 bases and J by 5 bases, with 18 bases left in between.

V is TRBV7-9 and J is TRBJ1-5, with TRBD1 matching over 8 bases. The CDR3 is made up of 16 amino acids. In germline, CDR1 is SEHNR, CDR2 FQNEAQ (reference sequence). Trimming at V came to 5 bases and at J to 4 bases, leaving 10 bases not matched to a gene. In nucleotides, the CDR3 is TGTGCCAGCAGCCCGACGACAGGGGCCCAAAATCAGCCCCAGCATTTT. Translated, it gives CASSPTTGAQNQPQHF.

The genes are TRBV10-3 and TRBJ2-2; TRBD2 matches 13 bases. Germline V gene sequence: CDR1 ENHRY, CDR2 SYGVKD. The CDR3 loop spans 18 amino acids. The ends lost 3 bases at V and 3 bases at J; junction bases unmatched: 7. The CDR3 region is CAISDLRTSGGDTGELFF. In nucleotides, the CDR3 is TGTGCCATCAGTGACCTGAGGACTAGCGGGGGAGACACCGGGGAGCTGTTTTTT.

This rearrangement joins TRBV6-2 or TRBV6-3 to TRBJ1-2, with D possibly TRBD1 on 5 matching bases. The CDR3 has 13 amino acids. Trimming left V 5 bases short and J 3 bases short, with 10 bases between. CDR1 is MNHEY and CDR2 is SVGEGT in the germline V gene. CDR3 amino acids: CASSRTRDYGYTF. DNA for the CDR3: TGTGCCAGCAGTCGGACAAGGGACTATGGCTACACCTTC.

The rearrangement uses TRBV30 and TRBJ2-5; TRBD1 matches 7 bases. Germline CDR1 GTSNPN, CDR2 SVGIG (reference sequence). The CDR3 extends over 12 amino acids. Germline trimming cut 1 base from V and 9 bases from J; bases unmatched to any gene: 5. The CDR3 coding sequence is TGTGCCTGGAGTGGGACAGGTCCGGCCCAGTACTTC. This translates into CAWSGTGPAQYF.

V is TRBV5-1 and J is TRBJ2-1; a weak D match, TRBD2 (6 bases). The CDR3 is made up of 15 amino acids. Per the germline V gene, CDR1 is SGHRS and CDR2 is YFSETQ. Trimming stripped 4 bases from V and 0 bases from J, with 11 bases between. CDR3 sequence (DNA): TGCGCCAGCAGCCCGGGGAGGACCTCCTACAATGAGCAGTTCTTC. It is translated as CASSPGRTSYNEQFF.

This chain links TRBV19 with TRBJ1-2; 7 bases map to TRBD1. Germline CDR1 is LNHDA and CDR2 is SQIVND (reference sequence). The CDR3 is 14 residues long. The V gene end was trimmed by 6 bases and the J gene end by 3 bases; junction bases not matched to a gene: 7. The CDR3 spells CASSPGQLYYGYTF. The CDR3 nucleotides are TGTGCCAGTAGCCCGGGACAGTTGTACTATGGCTACACCTTC.

The V gene is TRBV19, the J gene TRBJ1-1; no reliable D call. CDR1 LNHDA and CDR2 SQIVND come from the germline V gene (reference sequence). This CDR3 spans 12 amino acids. The ends were cut back, 8 bases at V and 1 base at J, with 8 bases in the middle. CDR3 DNA sequence: TGTGCCAGTGGAGAGGGGAACACTGAAGCTTTCTTT. Amino acids: CASGEGNTEAFF.